This T cell receptor beta chain was captured in a study of OX40 agonist ivuxolimab in advanced cancers. Findings and caveats of the study: The study found that CD8+ T cells averaged more expanded clones than CD4+.

Points on this clone: Its specificity is not known.

V lost 3 bases to trimming and J lost 5 bases, with 7 bases between them. Looked up from germline, CDR1 is SEHNR and CDR2 is FQNEAQ (reference sequence). The CDR3 totals 12 residues. Sampling of blood occurred at baseline, cycle 4 day 1, and cycle 7 day 1. Using immunoSEQ multiplex PCR, the repertoire was profiled, and TCRdb retains in-frame clones only, with some absent. The data show 70,000 to 95,000 clones, about 86% seen once. The chain carries TRBV7-9 and TRBJ2-5; D ambiguous. This sequence was found in an adult with an advanced solid tumor such as melanoma, head and neck, liver or kidney cancer. Sequencing used CD4+ or CD8+ T cells sorted from blood, obtained in a trial of the OX40 agonist ivuxolimab. In nucleotides, the CDR3 is TGTGCCAGCAGCTTGTCCGGGGAGACCCAGTACTTC. Translation: CASSLSGETQYF.